This T cell receptor (beta chain) was found in a study of blood T cell repertoires in COVID-19 (dated by TCRdb to between 2020 and 2021). In the study overall: The collaborator samples originated in the United States, Italy and Spain and spanned the acute and convalescent phases of COVID-19. The dataset comprised deeply sampled blood TCRbeta repertoires from subjects exposed to, actively infected with, or recovered from COVID-19. Where available, HLA class I and class II types were obtained from metadata supplied by the sample provider rather than from assay-based typing. The samples were drawn from two sources: the first 160 participants of the ongoing ImmuneRACE study, and approximately 1,300 subjects contributed by 6 global collaborators. The material from the prospective study consisted of cDNA or gDNA derived from T cells, B-cell-depleted T cells, or PBMCs. A freely available public database, intended as a resource for researchers studying the immune response to SARS-CoV-2, is where the repertoires were released. Sample metadata almost always included a de-identified subject ID, COVID-19 status, age in years and sex.

Broader findings and caveats from the paper: The amount of clinical and demographic metadata varied by source and participant and was provided uncurated.

Spanning cysteine to phenylalanine, the CDR3 consists of 16 amino acids. CDR3 DNA only is kept here, 48 bases in frame from base 1. CDR1 and CDR2 are read off the germline V gene as SGHAT and FQNNGV. V lost 3 bases and J lost 10 bases; the stretch between them is 21 bases long. TCRbeta CDR3 regions were amplified from genomic DNA by means of the immunoSEQ Assay, a bias-controlled multiplex PCR. On the authors' methods: Within the assay, amplification of reference gene primers was used to estimate how many nucleated cells each sample contained. To quantify the absolute abundance of each unique TCRbeta CDR3 rearrangement, sequence reads were collapsed and filtered. For each sample, productive Simpson clonality was calculated as the square root of Simpson's diversity index over productive rearrangements. TCRdb provides this immuneACCESS table in a form limited to in-frame rearrangements. Some clones are lacking; in checked studies, under half of them reflect an unresolved V gene, and why the rest are absent is not known. That table gives V, J and clone size, and the DNA gave D and trimming. The sample has 350,000 or so clones on record, about nine tenths of them singletons. The leading ten clones occupy under 1.2% of the sample.

In the prospective study, participants were 18 to 89 years old, resided in approximately 25 geographic areas of the United States, and were enrolled through a virtual design. In the prospective study, participants were assigned to cohorts based on the clinical history participants reported in a screening survey and a study questionnaire. A participant counted as exposed if, within 2 weeks of entering the study, that participant had been in contact with someone who had a PCR-confirmed or clinician-diagnosed COVID-19 case. Each participant in the prospective study had whole blood, serum and a nasopharyngeal or oropharyngeal swab collected by mobile phlebotomists. Participants in the prospective study had the option to provide additional blood draws and questionnaires over an approximately two-month period. Prospective study blood samples were shipped either frozen or at room temperature before DNA extraction.

Notes on this clone: Its specific antigen is unknown. No much larger clone exists at a distance of one base, and base qualities are not known.

Here the chain combines TRBV11-2 and TRBJ1-4; the best D guess is TRBD1, with 5 bases matching. The receptor comes from a woman between 25 and 40 years old who had been exposed to COVID-19. The sample consisted of PBMCs or T cells enriched from blood (not recorded which). The CDR3 region has the sequence CASSFSDMGGAGKLFF. The DNA sequence reads TGTGCCAGCAGCTTTTCGGACATGGGAGGTGCAGGAAAACTGTTTTTT.